This T cell receptor (beta chain) was identified during a study of cytomegalovirus exposure and HLA in healthy donors. Concerning this clone itself: The antigen remains undetermined.

In the PCR, 60 Vbeta and 13 Jbeta primers were used. Profiled with immunoSEQ multiplex PCR; TCRdb holds only in-frame clones, not every one. This sample has under 200,000 clones, with approximately 76% found just once. It was healthy bone marrow donors who served as donors. Germline V gene data show CDR1 as PRHDT and CDR2 as FYEKMQ (reference sequence). With V trimmed by 0 bases and J by 7 bases, 6 bases remained unmatched. This CDR3 comprises 16 residues. Regarding the study as a whole: Highly shared sequence variants in one cluster were likely a sequencing artifact. Many donors shared some public TCRs, even though most TCR sequences were rare.

Sequencing input: PBMCs. This sequence joins TRBV13 and TRBJ1-5, with 10 bases aligning to TRBD1. The receptor was isolated from a woman under 30 in good health and CMV-seropositive. The CDR3 loop reads CASSLGDRGVLQPQHF. The CDR3 DNA reads as TGTGCCAGCAGCTTAGGGGACAGGGGGGTTTTGCAGCCCCAGCATTTT.